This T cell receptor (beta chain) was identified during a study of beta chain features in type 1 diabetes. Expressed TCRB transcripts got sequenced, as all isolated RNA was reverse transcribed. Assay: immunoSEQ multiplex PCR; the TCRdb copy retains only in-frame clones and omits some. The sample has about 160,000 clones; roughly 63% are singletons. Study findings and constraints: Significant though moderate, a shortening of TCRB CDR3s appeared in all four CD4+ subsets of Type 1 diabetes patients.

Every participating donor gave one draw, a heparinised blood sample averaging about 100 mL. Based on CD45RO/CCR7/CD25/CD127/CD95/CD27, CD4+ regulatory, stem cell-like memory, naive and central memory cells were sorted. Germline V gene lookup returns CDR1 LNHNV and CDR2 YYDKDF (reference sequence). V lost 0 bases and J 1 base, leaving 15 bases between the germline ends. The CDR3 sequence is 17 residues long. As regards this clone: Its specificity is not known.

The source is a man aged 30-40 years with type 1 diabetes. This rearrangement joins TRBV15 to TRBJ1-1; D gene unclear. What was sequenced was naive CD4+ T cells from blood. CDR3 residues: CATSRDFSYDPNTEAFF. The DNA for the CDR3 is TGTGCCACCAGCAGAGATTTTTCGTACGACCCGAACACTGAAGCTTTCTTT.